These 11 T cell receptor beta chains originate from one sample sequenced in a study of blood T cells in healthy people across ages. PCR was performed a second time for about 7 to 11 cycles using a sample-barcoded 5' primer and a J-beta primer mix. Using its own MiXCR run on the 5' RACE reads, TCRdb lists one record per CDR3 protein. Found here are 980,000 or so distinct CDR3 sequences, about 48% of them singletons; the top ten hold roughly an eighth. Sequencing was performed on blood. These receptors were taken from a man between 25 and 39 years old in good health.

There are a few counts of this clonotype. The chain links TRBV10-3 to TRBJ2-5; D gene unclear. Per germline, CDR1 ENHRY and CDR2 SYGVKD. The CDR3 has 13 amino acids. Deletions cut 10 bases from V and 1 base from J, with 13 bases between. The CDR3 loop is CASKMGPQETQYF. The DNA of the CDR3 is TGTGCCAGCAAAATGGGTCCCCAAGAGACCCAGTACTTC.

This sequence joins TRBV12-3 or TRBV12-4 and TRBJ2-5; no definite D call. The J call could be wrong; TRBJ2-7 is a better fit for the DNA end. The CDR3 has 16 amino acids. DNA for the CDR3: TGTGCCAGCAGTTCCGCAGCCGCCAAAAACTTTTACGAGCAGTACTTC. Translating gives CASSSAAAKNFYEQYF.

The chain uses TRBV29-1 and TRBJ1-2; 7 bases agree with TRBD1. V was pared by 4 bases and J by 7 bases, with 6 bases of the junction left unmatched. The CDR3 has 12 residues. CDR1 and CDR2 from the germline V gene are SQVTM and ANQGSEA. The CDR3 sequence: CSVVRQGGGYTF. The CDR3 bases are TGCAGCGTTGTCCGGCAGGGGGGTGGCTACACCTTC.

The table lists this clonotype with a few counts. CDR3 in amino acids: CASSIQGGGKNEQYF. The CDR3 DNA sequence: TGCGCCAGCAGCATCCAGGGAGGGGGAAAAAACGAGCAGTACTTC. This chain uses TRBV5-1 with TRBJ2-7; tentatively, D is TRBD2 (7 bases). CDR1 and CDR2 from the germline V gene are SGHRS and YFSETQ. V lost 4 bases, J lost 5 bases, and 19 bases lay in between. The length of the CDR3 is 15 residues.

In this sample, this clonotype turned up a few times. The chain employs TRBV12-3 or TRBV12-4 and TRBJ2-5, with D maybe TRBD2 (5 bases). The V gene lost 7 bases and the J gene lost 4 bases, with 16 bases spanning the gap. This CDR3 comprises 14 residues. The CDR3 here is CASKSGSATETQYF. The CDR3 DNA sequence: TGTGCCAGCAAGTCGGGTAGCGCGACAGAGACCCAGTACTTC.

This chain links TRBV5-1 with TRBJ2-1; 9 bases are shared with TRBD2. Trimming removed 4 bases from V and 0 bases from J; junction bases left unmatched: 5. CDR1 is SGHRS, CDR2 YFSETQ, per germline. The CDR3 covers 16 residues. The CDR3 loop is CASSGIAGVSYNEQFF. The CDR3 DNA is TGCGCCAGCAGCGGGATAGCGGGGGTCTCCTACAATGAGCAGTTCTTC.

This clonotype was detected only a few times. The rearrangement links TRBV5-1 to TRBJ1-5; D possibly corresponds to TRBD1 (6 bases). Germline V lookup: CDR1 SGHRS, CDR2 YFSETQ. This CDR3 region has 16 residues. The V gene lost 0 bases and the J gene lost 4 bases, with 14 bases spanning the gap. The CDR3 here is CASSLDSGVNNQPQHF. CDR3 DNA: TGCGCCAGCAGCTTGGACTCAGGGGTCAATAATCAGCCCCAGCATTTT.

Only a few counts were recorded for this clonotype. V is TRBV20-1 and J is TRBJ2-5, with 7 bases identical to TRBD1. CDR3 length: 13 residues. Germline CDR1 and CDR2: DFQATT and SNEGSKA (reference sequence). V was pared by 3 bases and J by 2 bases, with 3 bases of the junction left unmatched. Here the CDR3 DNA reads TGCAGTGCTAGGCAGGGGGAACAAGAGACCCAGTACTTC. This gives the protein CSARQGEQETQYF.

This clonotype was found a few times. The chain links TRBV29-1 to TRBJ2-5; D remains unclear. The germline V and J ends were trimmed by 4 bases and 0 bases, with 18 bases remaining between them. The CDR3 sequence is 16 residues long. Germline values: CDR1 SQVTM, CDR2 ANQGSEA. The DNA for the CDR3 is TGCAGCGTTGTTCGACCTCGTAGTCCGTACCAAGAGACCCAGTACTTC. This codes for CSVVRPRSPYQETQYF.

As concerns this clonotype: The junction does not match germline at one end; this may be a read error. The CDR3 sequence: CASSQDFAGGNQGTQYF. The CDR3 bases are TGCGCCAGCAGCCAAGATTTTGCGGGGGGTAACCAAGGGACCCAGTACTTC. This chain uses TRBV4-1 with TRBJ2-5, with TRBD2 matching 8 bases. The germline V gene has CDR1 MGHRA and CDR2 YSYEKL. The CDR3 is 17 amino acids.

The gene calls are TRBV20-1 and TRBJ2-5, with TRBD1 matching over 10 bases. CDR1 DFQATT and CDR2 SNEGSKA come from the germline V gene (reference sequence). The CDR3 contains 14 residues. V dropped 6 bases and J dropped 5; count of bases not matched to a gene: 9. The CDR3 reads CSAHDRGRGETQYF. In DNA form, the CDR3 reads TGCAGTGCACACGACAGGGGGCGTGGGGAGACCCAGTACTTC.